This T cell receptor (beta chain) was sequenced in a study of shared clonotypes between healthy human individuals. Findings and caveats of the study: Generally, estimated richness proved larger in naive subsets than it did in memory subsets.

The CDR3 spans 18 residues. CDR1 and CDR2 from the germline V gene are SNHLY and FYNNEI. Trimming shortened V by 3 bases and J by 0 bases, and 18 bases separated the two germline ends. This clone was seen only a few times. No antigen is known for it. Libraries were prepared by immunoSEQ multiplex PCR; TCRdb keeps only in-frame clonotypes and omits some of them. The sample carries about 300,000 clones, around 74% recorded once. The gene calls are TRBV2 and TRBJ1-5; D is possibly TRBD1 (5 bases). This TCR came from a young man in good health. Source material: memory CD4+ T cells sorted from blood. Documented subset: CD45RA-negative fraction. The CDR3 here is CASSDPPGRWISNQPQHF. CDR3 DNA: TGTGCCAGCAGTGATCCTCCGGGACGGTGGATTAGCAATCAGCCCCAGCATTTT.